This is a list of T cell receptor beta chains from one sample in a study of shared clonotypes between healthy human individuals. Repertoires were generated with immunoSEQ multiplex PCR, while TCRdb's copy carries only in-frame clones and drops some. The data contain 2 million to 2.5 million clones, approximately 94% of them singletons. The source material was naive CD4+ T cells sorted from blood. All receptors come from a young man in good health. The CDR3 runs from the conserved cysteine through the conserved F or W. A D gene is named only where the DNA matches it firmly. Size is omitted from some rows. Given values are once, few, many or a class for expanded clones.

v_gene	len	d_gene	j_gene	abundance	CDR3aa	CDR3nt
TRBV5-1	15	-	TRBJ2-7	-	CASSFLGERSYEQYF	TGCGCCAGCAGCTTCTTGGGGGAAAGATCCTACGAGCAGTACTTC
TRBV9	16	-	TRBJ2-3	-	CASSGRADPLTDTQYF	TGTGCCAGCAGCGGGCGGGCGGACCCTCTCACAGATACGCAGTATTTT
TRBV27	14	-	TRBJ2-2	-	CASGKQGGAGELFF	TGTGCCAGCGGCAAACAGGGGGGGGCCGGGGAGCTGTTTTTT
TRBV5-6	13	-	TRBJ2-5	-	CASSSGRQETQYF	TGTGCCAGCAGCTCTGGGAGGCAGGAGACCCAGTACTTC
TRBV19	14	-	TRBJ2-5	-	CASSTAGTTETQYF	TGTGCCAGTAGCACCGCCGGGACAACGGAGACCCAGTACTTC
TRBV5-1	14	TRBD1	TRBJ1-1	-	CASSTGQGVNEAFF	TGCGCCAGCAGCACCGGACAGGGAGTTAATGAAGCTTTCTTT
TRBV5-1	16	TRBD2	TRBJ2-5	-	CASSLGGLAGGETQYF	TGCGCCAGCAGCTTGGGGGGACTAGCGGGAGGAGAGACCCAGTACTTC
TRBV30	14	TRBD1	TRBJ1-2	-	CAWSPGQFDYGYTF	TGTGCCTGGAGTCCGGGACAGTTCGACTATGGCTACACCTTC
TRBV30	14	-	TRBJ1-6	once	CAWSTGSYNSPLHF	TGTGCCTGGTCAACCGGCTCCTATAATTCACCCCTCCACTTT
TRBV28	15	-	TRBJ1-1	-	CASSFLSYGGTEAFF	TGTGCCAGCAGTTTCCTTTCGTACGGGGGCACTGAAGCTTTCTTT
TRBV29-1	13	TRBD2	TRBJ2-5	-	CSVSLAGRETQYF	TGCAGCGTTAGCCTAGCGGGGAGGGAGACCCAGTACTTC
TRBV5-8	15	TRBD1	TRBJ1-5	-	CASSPTGAGNQPQHF	TGTGCCAGCAGCCCGACAGGGGCCGGGAATCAGCCCCAGCATTTT
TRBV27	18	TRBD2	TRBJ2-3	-	CASSLSKSTSGNTDTQYF	TGTGCCAGCAGTTTATCCAAATCGACTAGCGGAAACACAGATACGCAGTATTTT
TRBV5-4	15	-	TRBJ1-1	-	CASSFGGLLSAEAFF	TGTGCCAGCAGCTTTGGGGGGCTCTTATCCGCTGAAGCTTTCTTT
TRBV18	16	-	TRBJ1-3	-	CASSQSGLSSGNTIYF	TGTGCCAGCTCACAGTCGGGACTGAGCTCTGGAAACACCATATATTTT
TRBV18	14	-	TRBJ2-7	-	CASSPPNRPYEQYF	TGTGCCAGCTCACCCCCAAACAGACCCTACGAGCAGTACTTC
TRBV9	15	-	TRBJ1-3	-	CASSISTSFGNTIYF	TGTGCCAGCAGCATTTCAACGAGCTTTGGAAACACCATATATTTT
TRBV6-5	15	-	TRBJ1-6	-	CASNSGTLGESPLHF	TGTGCCAGCAATTCCGGGACCCTGGGGGAATCACCCCTCCACTTT
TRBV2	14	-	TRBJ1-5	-	CASSGDVGNQPQHF	TGTGCCAGCTCGGGGGATGTGGGCAATCAGCCCCAGCATTTT
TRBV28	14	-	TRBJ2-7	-	CASSLVQSRSEQYF	TGTGCCAGCAGTTTGGTACAGAGTAGGTCCGAGCAGTACTTC
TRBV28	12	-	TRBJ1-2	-	CATTDSSYGYTF	TGTGCCACCACGGACAGTTCCTATGGCTACACCTTC
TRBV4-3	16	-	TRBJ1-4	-	CASSQDPGSVSEKLFF	TGCGCCAGCAGCCAAGATCCCGGGAGTGTCTCTGAAAAACTGTTTTTT
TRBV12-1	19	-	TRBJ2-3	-	CASSAGELASTRVSDTQYF	TGTGCCAGCAGCGCCGGTGAACTAGCGTCAACGCGGGTTTCAGATACGCAGTATTTT
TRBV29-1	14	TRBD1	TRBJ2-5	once	CSAPIQGKEETQYF	TGCAGCGCCCCAATACAGGGGAAGGAGGAGACCCAGTACTTC
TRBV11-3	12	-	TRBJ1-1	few	CASSWGNTEAFF	TGTGCCAGCAGCTGGGGGAACACTGAAGCTTTCTTT
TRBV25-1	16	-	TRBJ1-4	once	CASSEFRNRLPEKLFF	TGTGCCAGCAGTGAATTTCGGAACAGATTGCCCGAAAAACTGTTTTTT
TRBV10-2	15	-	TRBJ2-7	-	CASSDSRRSTYEQYF	TGCGCCAGCAGTGATAGTCGGAGGTCAACCTACGAGCAGTACTTC
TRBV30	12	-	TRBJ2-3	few	CAWSGLSDTQYF	TGTGCCTGGAGCGGACTATCAGATACGCAGTATTTT
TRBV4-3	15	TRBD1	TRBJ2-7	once	CASSQGRDSSYEQYF	TGCGCCAGCAGCCAGGGCCGGGACAGCTCCTACGAGCAGTACTTC
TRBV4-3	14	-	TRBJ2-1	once	CASSQDSNRNEQFF	TGCGCCAGCAGCCAAGATTCGAATAGAAATGAGCAGTTCTTC
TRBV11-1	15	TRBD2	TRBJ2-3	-	CASSWTSGGTDTQYF	TGTGCCAGCAGCTGGACTAGCGGGGGGACAGATACGCAGTATTTT
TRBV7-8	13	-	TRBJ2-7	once	CASSLAVRAEQYF	TGTGCCAGCAGCTTAGCGGTAAGGGCCGAGCAGTACTTC
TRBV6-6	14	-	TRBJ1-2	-	CASRTSTGNYGYTF	TGTGCCAGCCGAACCTCCACAGGGAACTATGGCTACACCTTC
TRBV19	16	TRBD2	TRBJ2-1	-	CASSIGGTSFVDEQFF	TGTGCCAGTAGTATCGGTGGGACTAGCTTCGTCGATGAGCAGTTCTTC
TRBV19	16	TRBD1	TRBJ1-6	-	CASSISGQLLNSPLHF	TGTGCCAGTAGTATATCGGGACAGCTTCTCAATTCACCCCTCCACTTT
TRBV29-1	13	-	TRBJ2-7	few	CSAAGGDSYEQYF	TGCAGCGCCGCAGGCGGGGACTCCTACGAGCAGTACTTC
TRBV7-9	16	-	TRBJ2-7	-	CASSSFKDEGRYEQYF	TGTGCCAGCAGCTCGTTTAAGGACGAGGGGAGGTACGAGCAGTACTTC
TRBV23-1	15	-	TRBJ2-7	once	CASSPIVRPRFVQYF	TGCGCCAGCAGTCCAATCGTTCGGCCCCGGTTCGTGCAGTACTTC
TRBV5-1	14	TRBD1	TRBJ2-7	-	CASSHGQGSYEQYF	TGCGCCAGCAGCCACGGACAGGGGTCCTACGAGCAGTACTTC